These 10 T cell receptor beta chains were sequenced from one sample in a study of blood T cells in healthy people across ages. A second 7 to 11 cycle PCR used barcoded and J-beta primers. TCRdb re-called the 5' RACE reads with MiXCR, one entry per CDR3 protein. The data hold approximately 800,000 distinct CDR3 sequences, with roughly 50% observed a single time. The sequenced sample consisted of blood. The receptors here all came from an elderly man in good health.

The chain uses TRBV7-9 and TRBJ2-7; 8 bases match TRBD2. The closer fit of TRBJ2-5 to the DNA end suggests the J call may be wrong. CDR1 and CDR2 (germline): SEHNR, FQNEAQ (reference sequence). The CDR3 contains 17 residues. The CDR3 DNA reads TGTGCCAGCAGCCCGAGCGGGAGCCCCTCTAGAGCAGAGACCCAGTACTTC. Amino acids: CASSPSGSPSRAETQYF.

This clonotype was counted between two and nine times. The rearrangement uses TRBV29-1 and TRBJ1-2; 8 nucleotides match TRBD1. Germline CDR1 SQVTM, CDR2 ANQGSEA. This CDR3 is 12 amino acids long. The V gene end was trimmed by 5 bases and the J gene end by 12 bases; junction bases not matched to a gene: 11. CDR3 protein: CSVRTGSDSDTF. In DNA, the CDR3 is TGCAGCGTTCGGACAGGGTCGGATTCGGACACCTTC.

The chain couples TRBV29-1 to TRBJ1-2, with no clear D. This CDR3 is 14 amino acids long. CDR1 and CDR2 (germline): SQVTM, ANQGSEA. The germline V and J ends were trimmed by 0 bases and 3 bases, with 11 bases remaining between them. CDR3 protein: CSVEDPGEDYGYTF. DNA for the CDR3: TGCAGCGTTGAAGATCCTGGGGAGGACTATGGCTACACCTTC.

This clonotype has just a few counts. The CDR3 region is CASSGRDRGYYGYTF. Here the CDR3 DNA reads TGTGCCAGCAGCGGCAGGGACAGGGGTTACTATGGCTACACCTTC. The chain is built from TRBV7-2 and TRBJ1-2, with 10 bases fitting TRBD1. Germline V gene lookup returns CDR1 SGHTA and CDR2 FQGNSA. V shed 5 bases and J 3 bases; nucleotides not matched to a gene: 6. The CDR3 consists of 15 residues.

This chain links TRBV5-1 with TRBJ1-2; 9 positions match TRBD1. Germline V gene sequence: CDR1 SGHRS, CDR2 YFSETQ. The CDR3 runs 16 residues. The V segment lost 4 bases and the J segment 1 base; nucleotides outside the gene matches: 8. Here the CDR3 reads CASSRGQGSVNYGYTF. As DNA, the CDR3 is TGCGCCAGCAGCCGGGGACAGGGAAGTGTTAACTATGGCTACACCTTC.

The chain employs TRBV10-3 and TRBJ2-1, with 16 bases matching TRBD2. CDR3 length: 16 residues. Germline V CDR1 and CDR2: ENHRY, SYGVKD. Trimming at V came to 7 bases and at J to 2 bases, leaving 2 bases not matched to a gene. The CDR3 sequence is CAIMGTSGRAYNEQFF. The CDR3 bases are TGTGCCATCATGGGGACTAGCGGGAGGGCCTACAATGAGCAGTTCTTC.

The rearrangement links TRBV13 to TRBJ2-5, with TRBD1 matching over 9 bases. The CDR3 covers 14 residues. From germline, CDR1 is PRHDT and CDR2 FYEKMQ (reference sequence). Trimming took 6 bases from V and 5 from J; bases not matched to a gene: 7. CDR3 coding DNA: TGTGCCAGCAGAGCCGGGACAGGGTTGGAGACCCAGTACTTC. Translated: CASRAGTGLETQYF.

The chain combines TRBV5-1 with TRBJ2-7, with a tentative D call TRBD2 (5 bases). CDR3 length equals 14 residues. Germline V lookup: CDR1 SGHRS, CDR2 YFSETQ. Between the trimmed V and J ends, which lost 0 bases and 6 bases, there was a span of 13 bases. CDR3: CASSLEAGLGEQYF. The CDR3 DNA follows: TGCGCCAGCAGCTTGGAGGCGGGTTTGGGCGAGCAGTACTTC.

The chain is built from TRBV5-1 and TRBJ2-7; 14 bases align to TRBD2. V was clipped by 4 bases and J by 1 base; unmatched bases: 7. From germline, CDR1 is SGHRS and CDR2 YFSETQ. The CDR3 contains 17 residues. CDR3 nucleotides: TGCGCCAGCAGCACCGGGACTAGCGGGAGTTTTTCCTACGAGCAGTACTTC. Translation gives CASSTGTSGSFSYEQYF.

Concerning this clonotype itself: One end of the junction fails to match germline, which may point to a read error. V and J are TRBV6-5 and TRBJ2-6; 8 positions agree with TRBD1. Germline CDR1 reads MNHEY; CDR2 reads SVGAGI. The CDR3 extends over 16 amino acids. CDR3 protein: CASSPQGGSGANVQTF. The CDR3 nucleotides are TGTGCCAGCAGTCCACAGGGGGGCTCTGGGGCCAACGTCCAGACTTTC.